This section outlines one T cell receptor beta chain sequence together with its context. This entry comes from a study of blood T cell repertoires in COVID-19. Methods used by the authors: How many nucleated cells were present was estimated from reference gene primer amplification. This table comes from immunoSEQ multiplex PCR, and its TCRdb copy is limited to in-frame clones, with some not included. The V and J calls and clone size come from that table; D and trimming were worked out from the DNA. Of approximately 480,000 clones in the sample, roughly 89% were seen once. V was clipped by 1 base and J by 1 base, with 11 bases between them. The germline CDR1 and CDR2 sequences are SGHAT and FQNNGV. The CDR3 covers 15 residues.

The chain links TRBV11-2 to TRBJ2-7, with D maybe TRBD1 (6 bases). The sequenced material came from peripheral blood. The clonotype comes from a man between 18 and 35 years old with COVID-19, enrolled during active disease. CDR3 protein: CASSLAFGQSYEQYF. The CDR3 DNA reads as TGTGCCAGCAGCTTAGCATTTGGACAGTCCTACGAGCAGTACTTC.